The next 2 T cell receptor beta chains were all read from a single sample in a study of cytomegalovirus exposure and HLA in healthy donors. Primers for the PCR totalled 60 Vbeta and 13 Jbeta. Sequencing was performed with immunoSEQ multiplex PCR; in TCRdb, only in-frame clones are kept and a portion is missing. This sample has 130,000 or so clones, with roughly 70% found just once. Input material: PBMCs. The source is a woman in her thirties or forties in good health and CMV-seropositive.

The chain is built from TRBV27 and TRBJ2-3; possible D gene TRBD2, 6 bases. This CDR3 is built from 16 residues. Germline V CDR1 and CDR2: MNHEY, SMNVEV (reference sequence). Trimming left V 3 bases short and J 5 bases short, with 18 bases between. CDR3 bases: TGTGCCAGCAGTTTGGGATTTGGGGGAGGAGGAGATACGCAGTATTTT. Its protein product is CASSLGFGGGGDTQYF.

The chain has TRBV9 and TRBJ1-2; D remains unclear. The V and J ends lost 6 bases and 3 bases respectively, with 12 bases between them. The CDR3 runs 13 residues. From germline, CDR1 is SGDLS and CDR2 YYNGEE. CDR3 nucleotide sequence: TGTGCCAGCACATCTAATGCGGACTATGGCTACACCTTC. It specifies CASTSNADYGYTF.